This paragraph reports one TCR beta chain. Libraries were prepared by immunoSEQ multiplex PCR; TCRdb keeps only in-frame clonotypes and omits some of them. The sample includes under 200,000 clones, approximately 85% of them seen just once. The data belong to a study of blood T cell repertoires in COVID-19. CDR1 is MNHEY and CDR2 is SVGAGI in the germline V gene. The junction had 11 bases not matched to a gene; V was cut back by 8 bases and J by 5 bases. The CDR3 loop spans 14 amino acids. The receptor's source is a man aged 55 to 70 who had recovered from COVID-19. Sequenced material: peripheral blood. The chain is built from TRBV6-5 and TRBJ1-2; TRBD1 matches at 7 bases. CDR3 in amino acids: CASALGGQLYGYTF. CDR3 DNA sequence: TGTGCCAGCGCGTTGGGGGGACAGCTATATGGCTACACCTTC.